This T cell receptor beta chain emerged from a study of cytomegalovirus exposure and HLA in healthy donors. Findings and limits, study-wide: When a later analysis was performed, an Asian-associated ancestry cluster reportedly had fewer N-insertions than the roughly 690-donor mean. One variant, a missense change in DCLRE1C, was linked in a later analysis to TCR beta V- and J-gene trimming.

The CDR3 consists of 17 residues. Losses at the gene ends were 6 bases for V and 1 base for J; bases not matched to a gene: 7. CDR1 is MNHEY and CDR2 is SMNVEV in the germline V gene (reference sequence). A word on this clone: What it binds is not known.

PCR was performed using 60 Vbeta and 13 Jbeta primers. This table comes from immunoSEQ multiplex PCR, and its TCRdb copy is limited to in-frame clones, with some not included. The sample includes 99,000 or so clones, 79% of them seen just once. The receptor was derived from a male donor in good health and CMV-seropositive. Sequencing used PBMCs. V and J are TRBV27 and TRBJ1-5; 12 bases agree with TRBD1. The CDR3 sequence is CASSPGTGGLSNQPQHF. The CDR3 nucleotides are TGTGCCAGCAGCCCCGGGACAGGGGGCTTGAGCAATCAGCCCCAGCATTTT.